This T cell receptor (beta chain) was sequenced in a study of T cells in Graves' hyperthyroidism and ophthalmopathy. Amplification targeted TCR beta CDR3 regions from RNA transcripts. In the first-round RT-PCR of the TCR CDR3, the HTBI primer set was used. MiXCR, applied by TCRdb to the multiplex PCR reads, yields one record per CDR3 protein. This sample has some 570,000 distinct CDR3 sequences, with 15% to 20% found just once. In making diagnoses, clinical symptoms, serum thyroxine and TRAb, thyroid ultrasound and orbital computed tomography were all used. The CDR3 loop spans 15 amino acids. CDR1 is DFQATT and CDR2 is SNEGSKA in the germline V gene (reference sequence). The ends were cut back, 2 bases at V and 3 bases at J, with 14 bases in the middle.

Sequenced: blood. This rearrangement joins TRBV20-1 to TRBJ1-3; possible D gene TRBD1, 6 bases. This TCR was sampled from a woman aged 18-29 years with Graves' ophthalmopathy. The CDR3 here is CSARSAGGSGNTIYF. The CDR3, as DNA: TGCAGTGCTAGATCGGCGGGGGGCAGTGGAAACACCATATATTTT.